This T cell receptor beta chain was recovered during a study of cytomegalovirus exposure and HLA in healthy donors. Findings and caveats of the study: When a later analysis compared HLA-associated TCR beta chains with equally common others, the HLA-associated chains turned out to be more clonally expanded and to have lower generation probabilities. Available immune exposure information was restricted to CMV serostatus only. Most subjects' HLA-A and HLA-B alleles were reportedly predicted from TCR beta sequences. TRBV6-2, TRBV6-3 and some other V segments were excluded as indistinguishable.

This CDR3 spans 10 amino acids. V lost 4 bases, J lost 5 bases, and 5 bases lay in between. Germline V lookup: CDR1 DFQATT, CDR2 SNEGSKA (reference sequence). Primers: 60 Vbeta forward and 13 Jbeta reverse. TCRdb's copy holds only in-frame clones and misses some; the assay was immunoSEQ multiplex PCR. The table lists 100,000 to 150,000 clones, around 79% of them singletons, with around 1.3% in the top ten. A word on this clone: The antigen remains undetermined.

Sequencing was done on a sample of PBMCs. This sequence was found in a middle-aged woman in good health and CMV-seronegative. The chain carries TRBV20-1 and TRBJ2-5; no firm D call. CDR3 coding DNA: TGCAGTGCTAATTCGGAGACCCAGTACTTC. It translates to CSANSETQYF.